Sequencing of this T cell receptor beta chain was carried out in a study of cytomegalovirus exposure and HLA in healthy donors. This clone was picked up a small number of times. Use of 60 Vbeta and 13 Jbeta primers characterized the PCR. The data were produced by immunoSEQ multiplex PCR, yet TCRdb's version contains in-frame clones alone and is incomplete. Of tens of thousands of clones listed, under 70% are singletons. This clonotype originated in a man in his thirties or forties in good health and CMV-seropositive. Sequencing input: PBMCs.

The DNA for the CDR3 is TGTGCCATCAGTGAGACGGGGAATGAGCAGTTCTTC. Translation: CAISETGNEQFF. The V and J genes are TRBV10-3 and TRBJ2-1; perhaps TRBD2 as D (5 bases). Between the trimmed V and J ends, which lost 2 bases and 7 bases, there was a span of 6 bases. CDR3 length equals 12 residues. Germline CDR1 and CDR2: ENHRY and SYGVKD.